The 11 T cell receptor beta chains given below trace back to one sample, sequenced in a study of long-term antiretroviral therapy in people with HIV. immunoSEQ v3.0 was run at survey level. Method: immunoSEQ multiplex PCR; TCRdb's copy keeps in-frame clones and lacks some. The data hold about 30,000 clones, with 70% to 90% observed a single time. This sample comprised unsorted PBMCs, obtained 3.2 years before starting antiretroviral therapy. These receptor sequences come from a man in his fifties or sixties with HIV.

The chain combines TRBV4-3 with TRBJ2-2, with 11 bases fitting TRBD2. Trimming cost V 4 bases and J 3 bases; bases outside gene matches: 7. The germline gives CDR1 LGHNA, CDR2 YSLEER. This CDR3 comprises 17 residues. CDR3 region: CASSPGVAGGDTGELFF. The DNA of the CDR3 is TGCGCCAGCAGCCCTGGGGTAGCGGGGGGGGACACCGGGGAGCTGTTTTTT.

The chain employs TRBV5-4 and TRBJ1-3; D uncertain. V was shortened by 3 bases and J by 2 bases, with 9 bases between the two germline ends. The CDR3 sequence is 14 residues long. Germline V lookup: CDR1 SGHNT, CDR2 YYREEE (reference sequence). CDR3 sequence: CASSWAGTGNTIYF. The CDR3 DNA reads TGTGCCAGCAGCTGGGCGGGAACTGGAAACACCATATATTTT. Supplemented by reference TRBV5-4 and TRBJ1-3, the full variable domain reads ETGVTQSPTHLIKTRGQQVTLRCSSQSGHNTVSWYQQALGQGPQFIFQYYREEENGRGNFPPRFSGLQFPNYSSELNVNALELDDSALYLCASSWAGTGNTIYFGEGSWLTVV.

V and J are TRBV9 and TRBJ2-5, with 9 bases aligning to TRBD1. This CDR3 spans 14 amino acids. With V trimmed by 2 bases and J by 5 bases, 4 bases remained unmatched. Germline V gene sequence: CDR1 SGDLS, CDR2 YYNGEE. The CDR3 nucleotides read TGTGCCAGCAGCGTGGACAGGGGTCGGGAGACCCAGTACTTC. It codes for CASSVDRGRETQYF. The variable domain in full, completed from reference TRBV9 and TRBJ2-5, reads DSGVTQTPKHLITATGQRVTLRCSPRSGDLSVYWYQQSLDQGLQFLIQYYNGEERAKGNILERFSAQQFPDLHSELNLSSLELGDSALYFCASSVDRGRETQYFGPGTRLLVL.

The rearrangement links TRBV27 to TRBJ2-7, with a possible D match to TRBD1 (6 bases). Germline V gene sequence: CDR1 MNHEY, CDR2 SMNVEV (reference sequence). The CDR3 loop spans 16 amino acids. The V end was cut by 4 bases, the J end by 2 bases, with 18 bases between. The CDR3 loop is CASSSRDRPRTYEQYF. As DNA, the CDR3 is TGTGCCAGCAGTTCCCGTGACAGGCCCCGAACCTACGAGCAGTACTTC.

This clone was found once. The chain recombines TRBV5-4 with TRBJ2-3, with D possibly TRBD2 on 5 matching bases. This CDR3 is 14 amino acids long. V was trimmed by 5 bases and J by 1 base, leaving 11 bases between them. CDR1 is SGHNT and CDR2 is YYREEE in the germline V gene (reference sequence). The CDR3 reads CASREKGGTDTQYF. The CDR3 coding sequence is TGTGCCAGCAGAGAAAAGGGAGGCACAGATACGCAGTATTTT.

V is TRBV19 and J is TRBJ1-2; possibly TRBD1 for D (5 bases). Germline V gene data show CDR1 as LNHDA and CDR2 as SQIVND (reference sequence). The CDR3 sequence is 15 residues long. Trimming took 3 bases from V and 2 from J, leaving 13 bases between them. The CDR3 DNA is TGTGCCAGTAGTATTACGGGGGGTACAAACTATGGCTACACCTTC. Its protein is CASSITGGTNYGYTF.

V and J are TRBV9 and TRBJ1-6; a possible D gene is TRBD1 (5 bases). V lost 0 bases, J lost 1 base, and 11 bases lay in between. This CDR3 has 17 residues. CDR1 SGDLS and CDR2 YYNGEE come from the germline V gene. This CDR3 is CASSVGLGRSYNSPLHF. CDR3 DNA: TGTGCCAGCAGCGTAGGTCTGGGGCGATCCTATAATTCACCCCTCCACTTT.

V usage is TRBV18 and J usage is TRBJ2-7, with D hard to call. Germline V CDR1 and CDR2: KGHSH, LQKENI. The CDR3 sequence is 13 residues long. Trimming stripped 2 bases from V and 0 bases from J, with 5 bases between. The CDR3 DNA follows: TGTGCCAGCTCACCAACTACCTCCTACGAGCAGTACTTC. Its protein is CASSPTTSYEQYF.

The CDR3 spells CASSQTVPGEQYF. The CDR3 DNA reads TGTGCCAGCAGCCAGACAGTTCCGGGGGAGCAGTACTTC. This chain links TRBV5-8 with TRBJ2-7; either TRBD1 or TRBD2 may supply D (5 bases each). The germline CDR1 and CDR2 sequences are SGHTS and YDEGEE. The CDR3 consists of 13 residues. With 4 bases removed from V and 7 bases from J, the gap between germline ends came to 15 bases.

CDR3 loop: CATSSGQVTSYEQYF. The CDR3 DNA reads TGTGCCACCAGCAGTGGGCAGGTGACCTCCTACGAGCAGTACTTC. This chain uses TRBV15 with TRBJ2-7, with unresolved D. V was cut by 3 bases and J by 0 bases, with 12 bases left in between. Germline CDR1 LNHNV, CDR2 YYDKDF (reference sequence). The CDR3 length is 15 residues. Looking up the rest from reference TRBV15 and TRBJ2-7 gives the full variable domain: DAMVIQNPRYQVTQFGKPVTLSCSQTLNHNVMYWYQQKSSQAPKLLFHYYDKDFNNEADTPDNFQSRRPNTSFCFLDIRSPGLGDTAMYLCATSSGQVTSYEQYFGPGTRLTVT.

CDR3 residues: CAISEVAGYGIDEQFF. The CDR3 DNA follows: TGTGCCATCAGTGAGGTAGCGGGGTACGGTATTGATGAGCAGTTCTTC. V gene TRBV10-3 combines with J gene TRBJ2-1; 8 bases align to TRBD2. CDR1 is ENHRY, CDR2 SYGVKD, per germline. This CDR3 contains 16 residues. V lost 2 bases, J lost 8 bases, and 11 bases stayed unmatched.